What follows are 8 T cell receptor beta chains derived from one specimen sequenced in a study of PD-1 blockade in classical Hodgkin lymphoma. Sample time point: cycle 4 day 1 (C4D1), after 6 weeks of nivolumab. Every patient was affected by relapse after autologous stem cell transplantation, while exposure to brentuximab vedotin was not uniform. Some clones are missing from TCRdb's copy, which holds only in-frame ones; the method was immunoSEQ multiplex PCR. The data hold approximately 110,000 clones, with approximately 90% observed a single time. This sample comprised peripheral blood mononuclear cells (PBMCs), obtained before the fourth cycle of nivolumab. The receptors stem from a human donor with classical Hodgkin lymphoma.

The genes are TRBV7-2 and TRBJ2-1; D is ambiguous. The CDR3 is 13 residues long. V was cut by 5 bases and J by 1 base, with 6 bases left in between. The germline V gene has CDR1 SGHTA and CDR2 FQGNSA. CDR3 residues: CASSLFSYNEQFF. The CDR3 DNA sequence: TGTGCCAGCAGCCTATTTTCCTACAATGAGCAGTTCTTC.

The J gene is TRBJ1-4, the V gene TRBV4-3, with 8 positions matching TRBD1. V was clipped by 2 bases and J by 7 bases; unmatched bases: 15. Germline V gives CDR1 LGHNA, CDR2 YSLEER. The CDR3 is made up of 18 amino acids. The CDR3 here is CASSQTSGQGSLGEKLFF. The DNA of the CDR3 is TGCGCCAGCAGCCAAACCTCCGGACAGGGTTCTTTAGGTGAAAAACTGTTTTTT.

This chain joins TRBV6-1 and TRBJ1-4; D call uncertain. V shed 0 bases and J shed 11 bases, with 10 bases lying between them. The CDR3 is 13 residues long. Looked up from germline, CDR1 is MNHNS and CDR2 is SASEGT. CDR3 DNA: TGTGCCAGCAGTGAAGCTGAGGGCTACAAACTGTTTTTT. This codes for CASSEAEGYKLFF.

The genes are TRBV19 and TRBJ1-2; D gene uncertain. The CDR3 has 14 residues. V was shortened by 1 base and J by 3 bases, with 9 bases between the two germline ends. Germline CDR1 and CDR2: LNHDA and SQIVND (reference sequence). Here the CDR3 DNA reads TGTGCCAGTAGTATAGGGTGGCACTACTATGGCTACACCTTC. Protein: CASSIGWHYYGYTF.

This chain connects TRBV2 to TRBJ1-2, with 7 bases lining up with TRBD1. The trim removed 5 bases at V and 8 bases at J, leaving 11 bases unmatched. The CDR3 covers 14 residues. Germline CDR1 is SNHLY and CDR2 is FYNNEI. The CDR3 reads CASSRQGPKEGYTF. The CDR3, as DNA: TGTGCCAGCAGTAGACAGGGCCCTAAGGAGGGCTACACCTTC.

The chain couples TRBV18 to TRBJ1-4; 8 bases line up with TRBD1. This CDR3 spans 15 amino acids. The V gene's germline CDR1 is KGHSH and CDR2 LQKENI. J lost 7 bases, V lost 5 bases, and 9 bases had no gene match. The CDR3 nucleotides are TGTGCCAGCTCAAGCGCAGGGGGCCCCGGTGAAAAACTGTTTTTT. It yields the protein CASSSAGGPGEKLFF.

This clone was seen just once. The chain employs TRBV19 and TRBJ1-4; maybe TRBD1 (6 bases). This CDR3 comprises 14 residues. V was pared by 8 bases and J by 6 bases, with 16 bases between. CDR1 is LNHDA, CDR2 SQIVND, per germline (reference sequence). The CDR3 sequence: CASYSWGGDEKLFF. Here the CDR3 DNA reads TGTGCCAGTTACTCTTGGGGGGGCGATGAAAAACTGTTTTTT. The variable domain in full, with the rest retrieved from reference TRBV19 and TRBJ1-4, is DGGITQSPKYLFRKEGQNVTLSCEQNLNHDAMYWYRQDPGQGLRLIYYSQIVNDFQKGDIAEGYSVSREKKESFPLTVTSAQKNPTAFYLCASYSWGGDEKLFFGSGTQLSVL.

The chain carries TRBV4-3 and TRBJ2-7, with TRBD1 matching 8 bases. V trimming: 2 bases; J trimming: 0 bases; junction bases outside the gene matches: 15. Germline CDR1 LGHNA, CDR2 YSLEER. The CDR3 length is 19 residues. CDR3 sequence reads: CASSQSWGTGSIYSYEQYF. In DNA, the CDR3 is TGCGCCAGCAGCCAATCTTGGGGGACAGGTTCCATTTACTCCTACGAGCAGTACTTC.